The sequence of this TCR beta chain was determined in a study of cytomegalovirus exposure and HLA in healthy donors. Study-wide points: Accurate prediction of HLA-A and HLA-B alleles (for most subjects) was reportedly achieved from TCR beta sequences.

A word on this clone: Its specificity is not known.

PCR used 60 Vbeta primers and 13 Jbeta primers. Sequenced by immunoSEQ multiplex PCR; TCRdb stores in-frame clones only, minus some. This sample has roughly 200,000 clones; 82% occur once, and the top ten carry about 2.6%. Trimming cost V 6 bases and J 4 bases, with 12 bases left between them. Germline lookup yields CDR1 KGHSH and CDR2 LQKENI. This CDR3 has 13 residues. Specimen: PBMCs. This clonotype was obtained from a woman aged 40 to 49 in good health and CMV-seronegative. V and J are TRBV18 and TRBJ2-5; no clear D gene. CDR3: CASSDLELETQYF. In nucleotides, the CDR3 is TGTGCCAGCTCCGACTTAGAACTAGAGACCCAGTACTTC.